The 20 T cell receptor beta chains given below trace back to one sample, sequenced in a study of T cells after yellow fever vaccination. From the 5' RACE reads, TCRdb called clonotypes with MiXCR, one entry per CDR3 protein. The profile shows around 72,000 distinct CDR3 sequences, about 7.2% of them singletons. The sample consisted of CD8+ T cells sorted from PBMCs, taken 9 to 11 days after the first yellow fever vaccination. These receptors all stem from a man between 18 and 35 years old who received the YFV17D yellow fever vaccine.

This clonotype has only a few counts. The chain uses TRBV4-2 and TRBJ1-1, with a tentative D call TRBD1 (6 bases). Trimming took 3 bases from V and 8 from J, leaving 13 bases between them. The CDR3 is made up of 13 amino acids. CDR1 LGHNA and CDR2 YNFKEQ come from the germline V gene. The CDR3 DNA reads as TGTGCCAGCAGCCAGGCGACAGGTAGGGAAGCTTTCTTT. Translating gives CASSQATGREAFF.

There are many counts of this clonotype. This chain joins TRBV4-3 and TRBJ1-2; no firm D call. Trimming took 0 bases from V and 4 from J, leaving 9 bases between them. The CDR3 length is 14 residues. Germline lookup yields CDR1 LGHNA and CDR2 YSLEER. CDR3 loop: CASSQDSGAYGYTF. Written as DNA, the CDR3 is TGCGCCAGCAGCCAAGATTCAGGAGCCTATGGCTACACCTTC.

The rearrangement links TRBV6-1 to TRBJ2-3; a weak D match, TRBD1 (7 bases). Trimming removed 5 bases at V and 3 bases at J, with 18 bases between. The V gene's germline CDR1 is MNHNS and CDR2 SASEGT. The CDR3 loop spans 16 amino acids. CDR3 loop: CASSLSGGLSTDTQYF. Here the CDR3 DNA reads TGTGCCAGCAGTCTATCAGGGGGACTTTCGACAGATACGCAGTATTTT.

This rearrangement joins TRBV7-9 to TRBJ2-3; no definite D call. Germline V gene lookup returns CDR1 SEHNR and CDR2 FQNEAQ (reference sequence). The germline V and J ends were trimmed by 3 bases and 0 bases, with 7 bases remaining between them. This CDR3 region has 14 residues. CDR3 sequence: CASSLLTSTDTQYF. CDR3 coding DNA: TGTGCCAGCAGCTTGCTCACTAGCACAGATACGCAGTATTTT.

This clonotype has a count of ten or more. The chain is built from TRBV7-9 and TRBJ2-1, with TRBD2 identical over 7 bases. J was trimmed by 4 bases and V by 1 base; bases with no gene match: 4. The CDR3 is made up of 15 amino acids. Per the germline V gene, CDR1 is SEHNR and CDR2 is FQNEAQ (reference sequence). The CDR3 spells CASSLVTSVYNEQFF. CDR3 nucleotide sequence: TGTGCCAGCAGCTTAGTCACTAGCGTATACAATGAGCAGTTCTTC.

The table lists this clonotype with many counts. The chain combines TRBV4-3 with TRBJ1-4; no firm D call. Trimming removed 3 bases at V and 2 bases at J, with 10 bases between. This CDR3 has 15 residues. The germline V gene encodes CDR1 LGHNA and CDR2 YSLEER. DNA for the CDR3: TGCGCCAGCAGCCACGGAGGGTTGACTAATGAAAAACTGTTTTTT. It translates to CASSHGGLTNEKLFF.

The chain joins TRBV6-2 or TRBV6-3 to TRBJ2-7; weak D call: TRBD1 (6 bases). V gave up 6 bases and J gave up 4 bases, with 16 bases separating them. The CDR3 sequence is 14 residues long. Germline V gives CDR1 MNHEY, CDR2 SVGEGT. In nucleotides, the CDR3 is TGTGCCAGCAGCCGAGGGACACCAATATACGAGCAGTACGTC. Amino acid sequence: CASSRGTPIYEQYV.

This clonotype was picked up many times. V gene TRBV20-1 combines with J gene TRBJ2-2; D could derive from TRBD1 or TRBD2 (5 bases each). V was cut by 0 bases and J by 9 bases, with 11 bases left in between. Germline V gene lookup returns CDR1 DFQATT and CDR2 SNEGSKA (reference sequence). The length of the CDR3 is 13 residues. CDR3 sequence: CSARDGGGRELFF. CDR3 nucleotides: TGCAGTGCTAGAGATGGGGGTGGGAGGGAGCTGTTTTTT.

Many counts were recorded for this clonotype. The chain combines TRBV11-3 with TRBJ2-7; D might be TRBD2 (6 bases). The CDR3 runs 13 residues. V lost 3 bases, J lost 5 bases, and 11 bases lay in between. Per the germline V gene, CDR1 is SGHNT and CDR2 is YENEEA. The CDR3 bases are TGTGCCAGCAGCTTCCGACTAGATCACGAGCAGTACTTC. Its translation: CASSFRLDHEQYF. Supplemented by reference TRBV11-3 and TRBJ2-7, the full variable domain reads EAGVVQSPRYKIIEKKQPVAFWCNPISGHNTLYWYLQNLGQGPELLIRYENEEAVDDSQLPKDRFSAERLKGVDSTLKIQPAELGDSAVYLCASSFRLDHEQYFGPGTRLTVT.

This clonotype was seen many times. This rearrangement joins TRBV10-3 to TRBJ2-5; no firm D call. This CDR3 is 14 amino acids long. Trimming removed 6 bases at V and 1 base at J, with 12 bases between. From germline, CDR1 is ENHRY and CDR2 SYGVKD. The CDR3 loop reads CAIRGSGSQETQYF. In DNA, the CDR3 is TGTGCCATCAGGGGGTCGGGCAGCCAAGAGACCCAGTACTTC.

The table lists this clonotype with a few counts. The V and J genes are TRBV6-6 and TRBJ2-1; D may correspond to TRBD1 or TRBD2 (5 bases each). This CDR3 contains 13 residues. V was clipped by 2 bases and J by 6 bases, with 8 bases between them. From germline, CDR1 is MNHNY and CDR2 SVGAGI (reference sequence). In DNA, the CDR3 is TGTGCCAGCAGTTACGGGGGTGCCAATGAGCAGTTCTTC. This gives the protein CASSYGGANEQFF.

V usage is TRBV6-5 and J usage is TRBJ2-2; no clear D gene. Germline V CDR1 and CDR2: MNHEY, SVGAGI. V was shortened by 2 bases and J by 7 bases, with 5 bases between the two germline ends. The CDR3 spans 12 residues. The CDR3 here is CASSYGLGELFF. For the CDR3, the DNA is TGTGCCAGCAGTTACGGGCTCGGGGAGCTGTTTTTT.

The chain combines TRBV27 with TRBJ1-2; D gene unclear. Germline-derived CDR1 and CDR2 are MNHEY and SMNVEV (reference sequence). The length of the CDR3 is 14 residues. V was trimmed by 5 bases and J by 4 bases, leaving 14 bases between them. The CDR3 region has the DNA TGTGCCAGCAGTGCCAACCCGGCTACCTATGGCTACACCTTC. As protein: CASSANPATYGYTF.

This sequence joins TRBV12-3 or TRBV12-4 and TRBJ2-1; D not certain. There are 12 residues in the CDR3. Trimming removed 5 bases from V and 1 base from J, with 3 bases in between. DNA of the CDR3: TGTGCCAGCAGTCGTTCCTACAATGAGCAGTTCTTC. Translated: CASSRSYNEQFF.

This clonotype was picked up many times. The rearrangement uses TRBV4-1 and TRBJ1-2; D call uncertain. CDR1 is MGHRA and CDR2 is YSYEKL in the germline V gene. The V end lost 0 bases, the J end lost 4 bases, and 12 bases lay between the germline ends. This CDR3 has 15 amino acids. The CDR3 is CASSQDSRESYGYTF. In DNA form, the CDR3 reads TGCGCCAGCAGCCAAGATTCAAGGGAGAGCTATGGCTACACCTTC.

The gene calls are TRBV4-1 and TRBJ2-1; 9 bases align to TRBD1. The CDR3 has 14 residues. Germline V gene lookup returns CDR1 MGHRA and CDR2 YSYEKL. V was clipped by 3 bases and J by 10 bases; unmatched bases: 7. CDR3 protein: CASSHQGQGYEQFF. For the CDR3, the DNA is TGCGCCAGCAGCCATCAAGGACAGGGGTACGAGCAGTTCTTC.

This clonotype appeared a few times. The chain couples TRBV11-1 to TRBJ2-7, with 12 bases matching TRBD2. V gave up 4 bases and J gave up 2 bases; unmatched junction bases: 12. Germline V CDR1 and CDR2: SGHAT, FQDESV (reference sequence). This CDR3 has 18 amino acids. The CDR3 loop reads CASSSRPGLAGRAYEQYF. CDR3 sequence (DNA): TGTGCCAGCAGCTCCCGCCCTGGACTAGCGGGGAGAGCCTACGAGCAGTACTTC.

This clonotype was observed many times. The gene calls are TRBV6-2 or TRBV6-3 and TRBJ2-2; a possible D gene is TRBD1 (5 bases). CDR3 length: 14 residues. Germline values: CDR1 MNHEY, CDR2 SVGEGT. V lost 4 bases and J lost 5, with 11 bases in between. CDR3 nucleotides: TGTGCCAGCAGTTCGCTCAAGGGGACCGGGGAGCTGTTTTTT. Its translation: CASSSLKGTGELFF.

This clonotype showed up many times. This chain joins TRBV6-5 and TRBJ1-2, with D uncertain. CDR1 is MNHEY and CDR2 is SVGAGI in the germline V gene. V shed 0 bases and J shed 6 bases, with 8 bases lying between them. This CDR3 is built from 13 residues. The CDR3 spells CASSYSNRNGYTF. Here the CDR3 DNA reads TGTGCCAGCAGTTACTCGAATAGGAATGGCTACACCTTC.

The V gene is TRBV6-5, the J gene TRBJ1-2; TRBD1 agrees at 9 bases. Trimming took 2 bases from V and 4 from J; bases not matched to a gene: 2. This CDR3 region has 14 residues. Germline CDR1 is MNHEY and CDR2 is SVGAGI. The CDR3 spells CASSYAGQGYGYTF. In DNA form, the CDR3 reads TGTGCCAGCAGTTACGCGGGACAGGGCTATGGCTACACCTTC.